The 15 T cell receptor beta chains below come from one sample, sequenced in a study of cytomegalovirus exposure and HLA in healthy donors. TCRdb's table, derived via immunoSEQ multiplex PCR, lists solely in-frame clones and lacks some. In the table there are 300,000 or so clones, around 90% of which are singletons. The sequenced material came from PBMCs. The source is a young man in good health and CMV-seronegative.

The gene calls are TRBV5-6 and TRBJ1-2; the match to TRBD1 covers 10 bases. V lost 10 bases and J lost 6; bases outside the gene matches: 15. Per the germline V gene, CDR1 is SGHDT and CDR2 is YYEEEE. This CDR3 region has 15 residues. DNA for the CDR3: TGTGCCGGCAACCCAGACAGGGGGCATTTGGATGGCTACACCTTC. Amino acids: CAGNPDRGHLDGYTF.

The chain combines TRBV7-9 with TRBJ1-4, with D tentatively TRBD1 (5 bases). This CDR3 contains 15 residues. The germline V and J ends were trimmed by 4 bases and 8 bases, with 17 bases remaining between them. CDR1 is SEHNR and CDR2 is FQNEAQ in the germline V gene (reference sequence). CDR3 DNA sequence: TGTGCCAGCAGCTCCCCCAAACAGGAGCGAGAAAAACTGTTTTTT. Translated: CASSSPKQEREKLFF. The variable domain in full, completed from reference TRBV7-9 and TRBJ1-4, reads DTGVSQNPRHKITKRGQNVTFRCDPISEHNRLYWYRQTLGQGPEFLTYFQNEAQLEKSRLLSDRFSAERPKGSFSTLEIQRTEQGDSAMYLCASSSPKQEREKLFFGSGTQLSVL.

V is TRBV2 and J is TRBJ2-7; 7 bases are a match to TRBD2. This CDR3 has 13 residues. Germline V lookup: CDR1 SNHLY, CDR2 FYNNEI. J lost 6 bases, V lost 1 base, and 3 bases had no gene match. The CDR3: CASSEGEGPEQYF. The CDR3 DNA reads TGTGCCAGCAGTGAAGGGGAGGGCCCCGAGCAGTACTTC.

In this sample, this clone turned up a few times. The chain combines TRBV11-2 with TRBJ1-1; D is uncertain. This CDR3 region has 14 residues. CDR1 is SGHAT, CDR2 FQNNGV, per germline. Trimming removed 6 bases from V and 1 base from J, with 12 bases in between. This CDR3 reads CASSLIRGNTEAFF. The CDR3 DNA is TGTGCCAGCAGTCTCATCCGGGGGAACACTGAAGCTTTCTTT.

This clone came up a few times. The chain joins TRBV2 to TRBJ2-7, with TRBD1 identical over 7 bases. V trimming: 8 bases; J trimming: 6 bases; junction bases outside the gene matches: 10. The CDR3 covers 13 residues. The germline V gene encodes CDR1 SNHLY and CDR2 FYNNEI. CDR3 sequence reads: CASRRDRDGEQYF. As DNA, the CDR3 is TGTGCCAGCCGGAGAGACAGGGACGGCGAGCAGTACTTC.

This chain links TRBV13 with TRBJ2-1; 13 nucleotides agree with TRBD2. This CDR3 contains 14 residues. The germline V gene encodes CDR1 PRHDT and CDR2 FYEKMQ (reference sequence). The V and J ends lost 3 bases and 10 bases, in that order; junction bases with no gene match: 3. CDR3 amino acids: CASSFGLAGAEQFF. CDR3 DNA: TGTGCCAGCAGCTTCGGACTAGCGGGAGCAGAGCAGTTCTTC.

The V and J genes are TRBV5-8 and TRBJ1-4; 9 positions match TRBD1. CDR3 size: 14 residues. Germline lookup yields CDR1 SGHTS and CDR2 YDEGEE. Trimming cost V 2 bases and J 5 bases; bases outside gene matches: 1. CDR3 DNA: TGTGCCAGCAGCTTTGGACAGGGGAATGAAAAACTGTTTTTT. Translated, it gives CASSFGQGNEKLFF.

The chain uses TRBV19 and TRBJ1-2; unclear D gene. Trimming shortened V by 1 base and J by 2 bases, and 8 bases separated the two germline ends. The CDR3 extends over 14 amino acids. CDR1 LNHDA and CDR2 SQIVND come from the germline V gene (reference sequence). The CDR3 loop is CASSIAYGNYGYTF. The CDR3 DNA is TGTGCCAGTAGTATAGCCTACGGGAACTATGGCTACACCTTC.

A few counts support this clone. CDR3 protein: CAWIFPGSTYGYTF. In DNA, the CDR3 is TGTGCCTGGATCTTCCCCGGGAGCACCTATGGCTACACCTTC. The chain couples TRBV30 to TRBJ1-2, with D uncertain. The V and J ends lost 4 bases and 4 bases respectively, with 16 bases between them. Germline CDR1 GTSNPN, CDR2 SVGIG (reference sequence). The CDR3 has 14 residues.

The genes are TRBV7-9 and TRBJ2-7, with TRBD1 identical over 7 bases. J was trimmed by 2 bases and V by 5 bases; bases with no gene match: 6. The CDR3 spans 14 residues. The germline V gene has CDR1 SEHNR and CDR2 FQNEAQ (reference sequence). The chain's CDR3 is CASSRWDRTYEQYF. The CDR3 coding sequence is TGTGCCAGCAGCCGTTGGGACAGAACCTACGAGCAGTACTTC.

The chain combines TRBV6-5 with TRBJ1-5; 7 bases are a match to TRBD1. The germline CDR1 and CDR2 sequences are MNHEY and SVGAGI. The trim removed 5 bases at V and 3 bases at J, leaving 4 bases unmatched. The CDR3 totals 14 residues. This chain's CDR3 is CASSPDRDNQPQHF. The CDR3 DNA follows: TGTGCCAGCAGTCCTGACAGGGACAATCAGCCCCAGCATTTT.

The chain has TRBV18 and TRBJ1-4; D is unclear. CDR1 and CDR2 from the germline V gene are KGHSH and LQKENI. This CDR3 has 12 residues. Deletions cut 3 bases from V and 12 bases from J, with 11 bases between. CDR3 nucleotides: TGTGCCAGCTCACCCCGAGGGAGAGAACTGTTTTTT. Translating it yields CASSPRGRELFF.

The rearrangement links TRBV11-1 to TRBJ2-7; 8 bases align to TRBD1. J gave up 3 bases and V 4 bases, and 11 bases lay outside the gene matches. Germline CDR1 SGHAT, CDR2 FQDESV (reference sequence). This CDR3 contains 16 residues. The CDR3 region is CASSSGLRDRSYEQYF. The CDR3 DNA reads TGTGCCAGCAGCTCAGGACTTCGGGACAGGAGCTACGAGCAGTACTTC.

For this clone: Additional DNA sequences in this sample encode the identical CDR3. This chain links TRBV7-6 with TRBJ1-6, with 8 bases identical to TRBD1. CDR1 is SGHVS, CDR2 FNYEAQ, per germline. The CDR3 is 14 amino acids. Trimming removed 5 bases from V and 6 bases from J; junction bases left unmatched: 3. This CDR3 is CASSATGGNSPLHF. The CDR3 region has the DNA TGTGCCAGCAGCGCTACAGGGGGTAATTCACCCCTCCACTTT.

The chain employs TRBV5-5 and TRBJ1-1; unclear D gene. V was pared by 1 base and J by 0 bases, with 13 bases between. The CDR3 runs to 16 residues. Looked up from germline, CDR1 is SGHKS and CDR2 is YYEKEE (reference sequence). For the CDR3, the DNA is TGTGCCAGCAGCTTGACTGCAGCGCTAATGAACACTGAAGCTTTCTTT. It is translated as CASSLTAALMNTEAFF.